The 26 T cell receptor beta chains in this list originate from one sample, sequenced in a study of STAT5B mutations in CD4+ large granular lymphocyte leukemia. Using immunoSEQ multiplex PCR, the repertoire was profiled, and TCRdb retains in-frame clones only, with some absent. The repertoire holds about 45,000 clones, with 80% to 90% as singletons. Material for sequencing was CD4+ T cells from blood buffy coats. The receptors come from a human donor in good health.

This chain uses TRBV5-4 with TRBJ2-2; D perhaps matches TRBD1 (5 bases). Germline CDR1 and CDR2: SGHNT and YYREEE (reference sequence). The CDR3 extends over 13 amino acids. The V end lost 5 bases, the J end lost 6 bases, and 11 bases lay between the germline ends. CDR3 sequence (DNA): TGTGCCAGCAGGCCCCAGGGCGCCGGGGAGCTGTTTTTT. This gives the protein CASRPQGAGELFF.

The chain uses TRBV19 and TRBJ1-5, with D maybe TRBD1 (6 bases). Germline V gene sequence: CDR1 LNHDA, CDR2 SQIVND (reference sequence). This CDR3 comprises 16 residues. The V and J ends lost 9 bases and 0 bases respectively, with 18 bases between them. CDR3 sequence reads: CASRVLGAYSNQPQHF. Here the CDR3 DNA reads TGTGCCAGCCGGGTCCTGGGGGCCTATAGCAATCAGCCCCAGCATTTT.

This clone has only a few counts. The chain carries TRBV7-2 and TRBJ2-3; D remains unclear. Germline CDR1 SGHTA, CDR2 FQGNSA. V was pared by 5 bases and J by 2 bases, with 5 bases between. This CDR3 contains 12 residues. CDR3 DNA: TGTGCCAGCAGCCGCTTCACAGATACGCAGTATTTT. As protein: CASSRFTDTQYF.

In this sample, this clone turned up once. The chain is built from TRBV7-2 and TRBJ1-3, with D possibly being TRBD1 (6 bases). V lost 5 bases to trimming and J lost 0 bases, with 11 bases between them. Germline V CDR1 and CDR2: SGHTA, FQGNSA. CDR3 length: 15 amino acids. The CDR3: CASSEGQVSGNTIYF. In DNA, the CDR3 is TGTGCCAGCAGCGAGGGACAAGTCTCTGGAAACACCATATATTTT.

The chain recombines TRBV6-5 with TRBJ2-5; tentatively, D is TRBD2 (6 bases). Germline lookup yields CDR1 MNHEY and CDR2 SVGAGI. This CDR3 has 14 residues. Trimming left V 8 bases short and J 1 base short, with 14 bases between. The CDR3 DNA is TGTGCCAGCCGGAGCGGGTTCGTCCAAGAGACCCAGTACTTC. Translated, it gives CASRSGFVQETQYF.

This clone has just a few counts. This chain links TRBV5-6 with TRBJ1-6, with D perhaps matching TRBD1 (6 bases). Trimming pared 4 bases from V and 6 bases from J, leaving 14 bases between. Germline CDR1 and CDR2: SGHDT and YYEEEE. CDR3 length: 15 residues. CDR3 DNA sequence: TGTGCCAGCAGCCCCCGTCGAGGGGGTAATTCACCCCTCCACTTT. Encoded protein: CASSPRRGGNSPLHF.

The DNA for the CDR3 is TGTGCCAGCAGCTTAGTCCCACTAGCGGGAGTAGCCAAAAACATTCAGTACTTC. This translates into CASSLVPLAGVAKNIQYF. V is TRBV7-2 and J is TRBJ2-4; 11 nucleotides line up with TRBD2. CDR1 SGHTA and CDR2 FQGNSA come from the germline V gene. Losses at the gene ends were 1 base for V and 0 bases for J; bases not matched to a gene: 5. The CDR3 has 18 residues.

DNA for the CDR3: TGTGCCAGCAGCCTGGGACAGGGTGGGTACAATGAGCAGTTCTTC. Translated: CASSLGQGGYNEQFF. J is TRBJ2-1 and V is TRBV7-9; 9 bases agree with TRBD1. Per the germline V gene, CDR1 is SEHNR and CDR2 is FQNEAQ (reference sequence). This CDR3 region has 15 residues. The V and J ends lost 5 bases and 4 bases, in that order; junction bases with no gene match: 6.

J is TRBJ1-2 and V is TRBV7-9; TRBD1 matches 8 bases. This CDR3 is 14 amino acids long. V gave up 1 base and J gave up 10 bases; unmatched junction bases: 8. CDR1 and CDR2 (germline): SEHNR, FQNEAQ (reference sequence). The CDR3 here is CASSLDYRGETYTF. The DNA of the CDR3 is TGTGCCAGCAGCTTAGACTACAGGGGGGAGACCTACACCTTC. Full variable domain (remainder filled in from reference TRBV7-9 and TRBJ1-2): DTGVSQNPRHKITKRGQNVTFRCDPISEHNRLYWYRQTLGQGPEFLTYFQNEAQLEKSRLLSDRFSAERPKGSFSTLEIQRTEQGDSAMYLCASSLDYRGETYTFGSGTRLTVV.

The gene calls are TRBV10-3 and TRBJ1-5; 8 bases are a match to TRBD1. Trimming took 9 bases from V and 2 from J; bases not matched to a gene: 6. Germline V gene data show CDR1 as ENHRY and CDR2 as SYGVKD. The CDR3 runs 14 residues. CDR3 in amino acids: CAISGGGGNQPQHF. DNA of the CDR3: TGTGCCATTTCAGGGGGCGGCGGCAATCAGCCCCAGCATTTT.

This chain links TRBV5-8 with TRBJ1-2; D is ambiguous. The germline V and J ends were trimmed by 4 bases and 4 bases, with 11 bases remaining between them. CDR3 size: 13 residues. CDR1 is SGHTS, CDR2 YDEGEE, per germline. The CDR3: CASSVRVLYGYTF. CDR3 DNA: TGTGCCAGCAGCGTTAGGGTCCTCTATGGCTACACCTTC.

The gene calls are TRBV28 and TRBJ1-1; D is possibly TRBD1 (6 bases). The ends were cut back, 4 bases at V and 3 bases at J, with 12 bases in the middle. The CDR3 totals 14 residues. Germline V CDR1 and CDR2: MDHEN, SYDVKM. CDR3 DNA: TGTGCCAGCAGTTCCTACAGGGTTGACACTGAAGCTTTCTTT. Translating gives CASSSYRVDTEAFF.

The V gene is TRBV6-1, the J gene TRBJ2-7; TRBD2 matches 11 bases. V gave up 6 bases and J gave up 3 bases; unmatched junction bases: 1. CDR1 and CDR2 from the germline V gene are MNHNS and SASEGT. The CDR3 loop spans 13 amino acids. CDR3 sequence (DNA): TGTGCCAGCAGCGGACTAGCGGGCTACGAGCAGTACTTC. It specifies CASSGLAGYEQYF.

The J gene is TRBJ2-7, the V gene TRBV4-1; maybe TRBD1 (5 bases). V was shortened by 3 bases and J by 3 bases, with 9 bases between the two germline ends. In germline, CDR1 is MGHRA, CDR2 YSYEKL. The CDR3 loop spans 13 amino acids. The CDR3 nucleotides are TGCGCCAGCAGCCACACAACAGGCTACGAGCAGTACTTC. Amino acids: CASSHTTGYEQYF.

This clone is a singleton in its sample. The chain employs TRBV9 and TRBJ2-1; TRBD2 is a possible D gene (7 bases). Germline V lookup: CDR1 SGDLS, CDR2 YYNGEE. Trimming removed 0 bases at V and 5 bases at J, with 9 bases between. The CDR3 is made up of 14 amino acids. The CDR3 coding sequence is TGTGCCAGCAGCGTAGGCGGGGGCCACAATGAGCAGTTCTTC. This gives the protein CASSVGGGHNEQFF.

CDR3 residues: CASGLAGGQETQYF. The CDR3 region has the DNA TGTGCCAGCGGACTAGCGGGAGGGCAAGAGACCCAGTACTTC. V is TRBV30 and J is TRBJ2-5; 15 positions agree with TRBD2. The CDR3 has 14 residues. Looked up from germline, CDR1 is GTSNPN and CDR2 is SVGIG (reference sequence). J lost 2 bases, V lost 8 bases, and 3 bases had no gene match.

The chain has TRBV11-2 and TRBJ2-7; possibly TRBD2 for D (5 bases). Between the trimmed V and J ends, which lost 6 bases and 3 bases, there was a span of 18 bases. The CDR3 is 15 residues long. Germline-derived CDR1 and CDR2 are SGHAT and FQNNGV. CDR3 amino acids: CASSPGGPGDYEQYF. The CDR3 DNA sequence: TGTGCCAGCAGTCCTGGCGGGCCTGGCGACTACGAGCAGTACTTC.

The chain carries TRBV13 and TRBJ1-1; D not resolved. The CDR3 totals 17 residues. Between the trimmed V and J ends, which lost 6 bases and 2 bases, there was a span of 22 bases. Germline lookup yields CDR1 PRHDT and CDR2 FYEKMQ (reference sequence). CDR3 sequence: CASRHARDPPTNTEAFF. Written as DNA, the CDR3 is TGTGCCAGCAGACATGCTAGAGACCCTCCCACAAACACTGAAGCTTTCTTT.

This rearrangement joins TRBV4-2 to TRBJ1-2; no clear D gene. Germline V CDR1 and CDR2: LGHNA, YNFKEQ. V gave up 0 bases and J gave up 5 bases, with 4 bases separating them. This CDR3 comprises 12 residues. CDR3 nucleotides: TGTGCCAGCAGCCAAGACCCATATGGCTACACCTTC. It translates to CASSQDPYGYTF.

The V and J genes are TRBV12-5 and TRBJ1-5, with D tentatively TRBD1 (5 bases). Germline V gene sequence: CDR1 LGHNT, CDR2 FRNRAP. Trimming removed 7 bases from V and 4 bases from J, with 14 bases in between. The CDR3 spans 14 residues. This CDR3 is CASAGGGSNQPQHF. The CDR3 coding sequence is TGTGCTAGTGCCGGGGGAGGGTCGAATCAGCCCCAGCATTTT.

V gene TRBV2 combines with J gene TRBJ2-3, with 7 bases that match TRBD2. CDR3 length: 14 residues. The germline CDR1 and CDR2 sequences are SNHLY and FYNNEI. V dropped 10 bases and J dropped 6; count of bases not matched to a gene: 13. CDR3 residues: CATLRLAGRDTQYF. The CDR3 bases are TGTGCCACCCTCCGACTAGCCGGGAGGGATACGCAGTATTTT.

This sequence joins TRBV2 and TRBJ2-1; 10 nucleotides align to TRBD1. With V trimmed by 4 bases and J by 10 bases, 7 bases remained unmatched. Germline V gene sequence: CDR1 SNHLY, CDR2 FYNNEI. This CDR3 region has 14 residues. CDR3 loop: CASSGGQGGSEQFF. CDR3 sequence (DNA): TGTGCCAGCAGTGGTGGACAGGGGGGTAGCGAGCAGTTCTTC.

There are a few counts of this clone. J is TRBJ1-1 and V is TRBV27; TRBD1 matches at 9 bases. CDR1 MNHEY and CDR2 SMNVEV come from the germline V gene (reference sequence). The CDR3 sequence is 13 residues long. Losses at the gene ends were 6 bases for V and 4 bases for J; bases not matched to a gene: 3. For the CDR3, the DNA is TGTGCCAGCAGGGGGACAGGGTTCACTGAAGCTTTCTTT. Protein product: CASRGTGFTEAFF.

This clone was counted only a few times. V is TRBV28 and J is TRBJ2-7; perhaps TRBD2 as D (6 bases). Deletions cut 7 bases from V and 2 bases from J, with 15 bases between. Germline values: CDR1 MDHEN, CDR2 SYDVKM. The CDR3 covers 14 residues. DNA of the CDR3: TGTGCCAGCACCCCGGGGACTCCCCCCTACGAGCAGTACTTC. Its protein product is CASTPGTPPYEQYF. Together with reference TRBV28 and TRBJ2-7, the CDR3 gives the full variable domain: DVKVTQSSRYLVKRTGEKVFLECVQDMDHENMFWYRQDPGLGLRLIYFSYDVKMKEKGDIPEGYSVSREKKERFSLILESASTNQTSMYLCASTPGTPPYEQYFGPGTRLTVT.

This chain joins TRBV4-1 and TRBJ2-7, with a possible D match to TRBD1 (6 bases). Germline V gene data show CDR1 as MGHRA and CDR2 as YSYEKL. This CDR3 has 15 amino acids. V lost 1 base and J 4 bases, leaving 14 bases between the germline ends. CDR3 bases: TGCGCCAGCAGCCAAGTTTCAGGGGATAGGTACGAGCAGTACTTC. It is translated as CASSQVSGDRYEQYF.

The J gene is TRBJ2-7, the V gene TRBV4-2; TRBD2 matches 8 bases. Germline V gene sequence: CDR1 LGHNA, CDR2 YNFKEQ. V shed 0 bases and J 3 bases; nucleotides not matched to a gene: 7. The length of the CDR3 is 16 residues. The CDR3 nucleotides read TGTGCCAGCAGCCAAGAGATCACTAGCGGATTCTACGAGCAGTACTTC. Translating it yields CASSQEITSGFYEQYF.